Listed here are 11 T cell receptor beta chains from one sample, sequenced in a study of T cell responses to AZD1222 COVID-19 vaccine. Repertoires were generated with immunoSEQ multiplex PCR, while TCRdb's copy carries only in-frame clones and drops some. The repertoire includes some 130,000 clones, around 93% of them detected once, and approximately 7% sits in the top ten. Sample: peripheral blood, taken 28 days after the second AZD1222 dose. The receptors derive from an adult who received the AZD1222 COVID-19 vaccine.

The chain recombines TRBV9 with TRBJ2-4; D is tentatively TRBD1 or TRBD2 (6 bases each). Trimming removed 3 bases at V and 6 bases at J, with 13 bases between. Germline CDR1 and CDR2: SGDLS and YYNGEE. The length of the CDR3 is 14 residues. CDR3 nucleotides: TGTGCCAGCAGCGCACAGGGAGGAGCAAACATTCAGTACTTC. Translation: CASSAQGGANIQYF.

The rearrangement links TRBV28 to TRBJ2-5; D possibly corresponds to TRBD2 (5 bases). From germline, CDR1 is MDHEN and CDR2 SYDVKM. V was shortened by 9 bases and J by 5 bases, with 19 bases between the two germline ends. The CDR3 extends over 14 amino acids. The CDR3 sequence: CASNRLSPSETQYF. DNA for the CDR3: TGTGCCAGTAACCGACTATCTCCATCGGAGACCCAGTACTTC.

V gene TRBV5-1 combines with J gene TRBJ2-2; D assignment may be TRBD1 or TRBD2 (5 bases each). Trimming took 4 bases from V and 2 from J, leaving 12 bases between them. The germline gives CDR1 SGHRS, CDR2 YFSETQ. The CDR3 is made up of 15 amino acids. The CDR3 region is CASSPGTSNTGELFF. CDR3 bases: TGCGCCAGCAGCCCAGGGACGAGTAACACCGGGGAGCTGTTTTTT.

Only one count was recorded for this clone. This sequence joins TRBV19 and TRBJ1-1; D is perhaps TRBD1 (6 bases). The CDR3 is made up of 12 amino acids. Germline V gives CDR1 LNHDA, CDR2 SQIVND (reference sequence). The V end lost 6 bases, the J end lost 5 bases, and 10 bases lay between the germline ends. The CDR3 is CASRQGATEAFF. The DNA for the CDR3 is TGTGCCAGTAGACAGGGCGCGACTGAAGCTTTCTTT.

The V and J genes are TRBV7-9 and TRBJ1-2, with a weak D call TRBD1 (6 bases). This CDR3 contains 11 residues. Germline-derived CDR1 and CDR2 are SEHNR and FQNEAQ (reference sequence). V shed 4 bases and J shed 6 bases, with 6 bases lying between them. This CDR3 is CASSSGDGYTF. DNA of the CDR3: TGTGCCAGCAGCTCAGGGGATGGCTACACCTTC.

The V call is TRBV12-3 or TRBV12-4, the J call TRBJ2-2, with D hard to call. The CDR3 sequence is 11 residues long. The ends were cut back, 4 bases at V and 6 bases at J, with 3 bases in the middle. The CDR3 protein is CASSSPGELFF. The CDR3 DNA sequence: TGTGCCAGCAGTTCTCCCGGGGAGCTGTTTTTT.

V usage is TRBV2 and J usage is TRBJ2-7, with a weak D call TRBD2 (5 bases). The germline V and J ends were trimmed by 10 bases and 3 bases, with 16 bases remaining between them. In germline, CDR1 is SNHLY, CDR2 FYNNEI. The length of the CDR3 is 13 residues. Here the CDR3 reads CAITRESGYEQYF. CDR3 bases: TGTGCCATCACTAGGGAGTCGGGCTACGAGCAGTACTTC.

The chain employs TRBV7-3 and TRBJ1-1, with no clear D. Germline V CDR1 and CDR2: SGHTA, FQGTGA. The CDR3 consists of 14 residues. Trimming left V 5 bases short and J 1 base short, with 11 bases between. CDR3 nucleotides: TGTGCCAGCAGCCCCTCCCCCGGGAACACTGAAGCTTTCTTT. This gives the protein CASSPSPGNTEAFF.

This clone was found a few times. This sequence joins TRBV28 and TRBJ1-2; D is undetermined. Germline V gene sequence: CDR1 MDHEN, CDR2 SYDVKM. V lost 2 bases and J 5 bases, leaving 9 bases between the germline ends. This CDR3 is built from 13 residues. This CDR3 is CASSLPALYGYTF. In DNA, the CDR3 is TGTGCCAGCAGTTTACCTGCGCTGTATGGCTACACCTTC.

The chain is built from TRBV5-1 and TRBJ2-7, with 7 bases aligning to TRBD1. The CDR3 covers 14 residues. J lost 2 bases, V lost 2 bases, and 4 bases had no gene match. Germline-derived CDR1 and CDR2 are SGHRS and YFSETQ. DNA for the CDR3: TGCGCCAGCAGCTTAGGACAGGAAACCTACGAGCAGTACTTC. It codes for CASSLGQETYEQYF. The full variable domain, rest sourced from reference TRBV5-1 and TRBJ2-7, is KAGVTQTPRYLIKTRGQQVTLSCSPISGHRSVSWYQQTPGQGLQFLFEYFSETQRNKGNFPGRFSGRQFSNSRSEMNVSTLELGDSALYLCASSLGQETYEQYFGPGTRLTVT.

The J gene is TRBJ2-1, the V gene TRBV6-2 or TRBV6-3; D may be TRBD2 (5 bases). Germline CDR1 MNHEY, CDR2 SVGEGT. V lost 2 bases, J lost 6 bases, and 14 bases lay in between. The CDR3 is 15 amino acids. The CDR3 bases are TGTGCCAGCAGTTACATGTCGGGGAGATCCAATGAGCAGTTCTTC. Its protein product is CASSYMSGRSNEQFF.